The rows below give T cell receptor beta chains drawn from one sample of a study of a mutant IDH1 vaccine in newly diagnosed glioma. These receptors' antigens are unknown. Libraries were prepared by immunoSEQ multiplex PCR; TCRdb keeps only in-frame clonotypes and omits some of them. The sample yields 40,000 to 50,000 clones, around 87% seen once. The sequencing used PBMCs, collected from a glioma patient whose treatment included an IDH1 peptide vaccine. Receptor source: a man between 35 and 55 years old with glioma. Both conserved end residues are part of each CDR3. Fields, in order: J gene, D gene, clone size, V gene, CDR3 protein, CDR3 DNA. A D gene is named only where the DNA matches it firmly. For some rows the clone size is stated as once, few or many, or as a class when expanded; others skip it.

J gene: TRBJ1-2
D gene: .
clone size: .
V gene: TRBV18
CDR3 protein: CASSPEINYGYTF
CDR3 DNA: TGTGCCAGCTCGCCCGAGATTAACTATGGCTACACCTTC

J gene: TRBJ1-2
D gene: .
clone size: .
V gene: TRBV7-9
CDR3 protein: CASSFQGSSYGYTF
CDR3 DNA: TGTGCCAGCAGCTTTCAGGGGAGTAGCTATGGCTACACCTTC

J gene: TRBJ2-7
D gene: TRBD2
clone size: few
V gene: TRBV5-6
CDR3 protein: CASSLAAGAKKQYF
CDR3 DNA: TGTGCCAGCAGCTTGGCCGCGGGAGCCAAGAAGCAGTACTTC

J gene: TRBJ2-7
D gene: .
clone size: once
V gene: TRBV11-2
CDR3 protein: CASSLVAGAHEQYF
CDR3 DNA: TGTGCCAGCAGCTTAGTGGCAGGGGCGCACGAGCAGTACTTC

J gene: TRBJ2-5
D gene: .
clone size: .
V gene: TRBV7-2
CDR3 protein: CASSSGPDRPETQYF
CDR3 DNA: TGTGCCAGCAGCTCAGGACCGGACCGACCCGAGACCCAGTACTTC

J gene: TRBJ1-1
D gene: .
clone size: .
V gene: TRBV5-8
CDR3 protein: CASSSYDKTGRTEAFF
CDR3 DNA: TGTGCCAGCAGCTCCTACGACAAGACAGGAAGGACTGAAGCTTTCTTT

J gene: TRBJ1-1
D gene: .
clone size: .
V gene: TRBV7-2
CDR3 protein: CASSLRYTGNTEAFF
CDR3 DNA: TGTGCCAGCAGCTTACGGTATACAGGGAATACTGAAGCTTTCTTT

J gene: TRBJ2-1
D gene: .
clone size: .
V gene: TRBV6-5
CDR3 protein: CASRGWDGNEQFF
CDR3 DNA: TGTGCCAGCAGAGGGTGGGACGGCAATGAGCAGTTCTTC

J gene: TRBJ1-5
D gene: .
clone size: .
V gene: TRBV30
CDR3 protein: CAWSLGVDQPQHF
CDR3 DNA: TGTGCCTGGAGTCTGGGGGTCGATCAGCCCCAGCATTTT

J gene: TRBJ1-2
D gene: .
clone size: .
V gene: TRBV5-5
CDR3 protein: CASSRAVSYGYTF
CDR3 DNA: TGTGCCAGCAGCAGGGCGGTGAGTTATGGCTACACCTTC

J gene: TRBJ2-1
D gene: TRBD2
clone size: .
V gene: TRBV28
CDR3 protein: CASSHLTSGGYNEQFF
CDR3 DNA: TGTGCCAGCAGTCACCTGACTAGCGGGGGATACAATGAGCAGTTCTTC

J gene: TRBJ1-5
D gene: TRBD1
clone size: once
V gene: TRBV6-5
CDR3 protein: CASSSDREIQPQHF
CDR3 DNA: TGTGCCAGCAGTTCAGACAGGGAGATTCAGCCCCAGCATTTT

J gene: TRBJ1-1
D gene: TRBD1
clone size: .
V gene: TRBV18
CDR3 protein: CASSPEQGLNTEAFF
CDR3 DNA: TGTGCCAGCTCTCCCGAACAGGGGCTGAACACTGAAGCTTTCTTT

J gene: TRBJ2-1
D gene: .
clone size: .
V gene: TRBV5-1
CDR3 protein: CASSPVPGTGNEQFF
CDR3 DNA: TGCGCCAGCAGCCCAGTTCCCGGGACGGGGAATGAGCAGTTCTTC

J gene: TRBJ1-5
D gene: .
clone size: once
V gene: TRBV10-2
CDR3 protein: CASIGGDYSNQPQHF
CDR3 DNA: TGCGCCAGCATTGGAGGAGATTATAGCAATCAGCCCCAGCATTTT

J gene: TRBJ2-1
D gene: TRBD1
clone size: .
V gene: TRBV28
CDR3 protein: CASSFDRGNGYNEQFF
CDR3 DNA: TGTGCCAGCAGTTTTGACAGGGGAAACGGCTACAATGAGCAGTTCTTC

J gene: TRBJ1-2
D gene: .
clone size: .
V gene: TRBV19
CDR3 protein: CASSPTVDYGYTF
CDR3 DNA: TGTGCCAGTAGCCCAACGGTCGACTATGGCTACACCTTC

J gene: TRBJ1-1
D gene: TRBD1
clone size: .
V gene: TRBV5-1
CDR3 protein: CASSADQGEGTEAFF
CDR3 DNA: TGCGCCAGCAGCGCCGATCAGGGGGAGGGCACTGAAGCTTTCTTT

J gene: TRBJ2-7
D gene: TRBD2
clone size: .
V gene: TRBV7-2
CDR3 protein: CASSQASGSYEQYF
CDR3 DNA: TGTGCCAGCAGCCAGGCTAGCGGCTCCTACGAGCAGTACTTC

J gene: TRBJ2-2
D gene: .
clone size: once
V gene: TRBV6-6
CDR3 protein: CASSYPPGRNTGELFF
CDR3 DNA: TGTGCCAGCAGTTACCCGCCAGGGAGGAACACCGGGGAGCTGTTTTTT

J gene: TRBJ2-1
D gene: TRBD2
clone size: .
V gene: TRBV29-1
CDR3 protein: CSVEGGTSGDNEQFF
CDR3 DNA: TGCAGCGTTGAAGGAGGGACTAGCGGGGACAATGAGCAGTTCTTC

J gene: TRBJ2-1
D gene: .
clone size: once
V gene: TRBV10-3
CDR3 protein: CAISEPGREQFF
CDR3 DNA: TGTGCCATCAGTGAGCCGGGGCGGGAGCAGTTCTTC

J gene: TRBJ1-3
D gene: .
clone size: once
V gene: TRBV4-3
CDR3 protein: CASSQDFLQVSGNTIYF
CDR3 DNA: TGCGCCAGCAGCCAAGACTTCCTGCAGGTCTCTGGAAACACCATATATTTT

J gene: TRBJ2-1
D gene: .
clone size: .
V gene: TRBV6-1
CDR3 protein: CASSGSDSSSNEQFF
CDR3 DNA: TGTGCCAGCAGTGGTTCGGACTCGTCATCCAATGAGCAGTTCTTC

J gene: TRBJ1-2
D gene: .
clone size: .
V gene: TRBV29-1
CDR3 protein: CSVESGGSYTF
CDR3 DNA: TGCAGCGTTGAATCGGGGGGTAGCTACACCTTC

J gene: TRBJ1-1
D gene: .
clone size: few
V gene: TRBV10-3
CDR3 protein: CAISESGRNTEAFF
CDR3 DNA: TGTGCCATCAGTGAGTCGGGAAGGAACACTGAAGCTTTCTTT

J gene: TRBJ1-3
D gene: .
clone size: .
V gene: TRBV5-1
CDR3 protein: CASSLEGREPGNTIYF
CDR3 DNA: TGCGCCAGCAGCTTGGAGGGCAGGGAGCCTGGAAACACCATATATTTT

J gene: TRBJ1-5
D gene: .
clone size: .
V gene: TRBV2
CDR3 protein: CASSEGGDRAQPQHF
CDR3 DNA: TGTGCCAGCAGTGAAGGAGGGGATAGGGCTCAGCCCCAGCATTTT

J gene: TRBJ2-7
D gene: .
clone size: .
V gene: TRBV4-1
CDR3 protein: CASAPGGDPSYEQYF
CDR3 DNA: TGCGCCAGCGCCCCCGGCGGGGACCCCTCCTACGAGCAGTACTTC

J gene: TRBJ2-1
D gene: .
clone size: .
V gene: TRBV7-9
CDR3 protein: CASRALGYNEQFF
CDR3 DNA: TGTGCCAGCAGAGCGCTAGGCTACAATGAGCAGTTCTTC

J gene: TRBJ2-3
D gene: .
clone size: .
V gene: TRBV5-4
CDR3 protein: CASRGRGGAGTDTQYF
CDR3 DNA: TGTGCCAGCAGGGGGAGGGGGGGCGCCGGCACAGATACGCAGTATTTT

J gene: TRBJ1-1
D gene: .
clone size: .
V gene: TRBV28
CDR3 protein: CASRNREAGNTEAFF
CDR3 DNA: TGTGCCAGCAGGAACAGGGAGGCAGGGAACACTGAAGCTTTCTTT